This TCR beta chain comes out of a study of glioma-infiltrating T cells after dendritic cell vaccination. Clones were sequenced by immunoSEQ multiplex PCR, and TCRdb holds only the in-frame ones, with some missing. The sample includes 45,000 to 50,000 clones, about 85% of them seen just once. CDR3 length equals 16 residues. V gave up 8 bases and J gave up 2 bases; unmatched junction bases: 12. Germline lookup yields CDR1 SQVTM and CDR2 ANQGSEA. The genes are TRBV29-1 and TRBJ2-1; 10 bases match TRBD1. The source was blood, collected before dendritic cell vaccination. This clonotype was sampled from a human donor with glioblastoma. CDR3 loop: CSSRSGQGIAYNEQFF. The CDR3 bases are TGCAGCTCGCGGTCGGGACAGGGGATTGCCTACAATGAGCAGTTCTTC.